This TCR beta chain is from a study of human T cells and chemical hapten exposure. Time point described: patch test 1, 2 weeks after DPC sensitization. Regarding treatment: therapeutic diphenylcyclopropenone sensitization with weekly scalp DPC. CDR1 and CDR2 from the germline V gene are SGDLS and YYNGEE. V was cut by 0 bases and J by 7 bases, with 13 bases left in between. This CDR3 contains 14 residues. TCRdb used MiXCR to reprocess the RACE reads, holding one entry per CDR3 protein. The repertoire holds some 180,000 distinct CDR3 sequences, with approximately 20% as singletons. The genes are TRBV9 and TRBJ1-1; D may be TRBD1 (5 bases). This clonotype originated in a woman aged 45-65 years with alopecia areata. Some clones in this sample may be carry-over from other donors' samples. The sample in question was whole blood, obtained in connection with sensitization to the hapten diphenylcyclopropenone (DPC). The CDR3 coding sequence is TGTGCCAGCAGCGTAGCTACGCAGGGCGGTGAAGCTTTCTTT. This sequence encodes CASSVATQGGEAFF.